The source of this T cell receptor beta chain is a study of blood T cell repertoires in COVID-19. Study-level background: Acute and convalescent COVID-19 specimens originated in the United States, Italy and Spain. PBMCs, B-cell-depleted T cells, or T cells provided the cDNA or gDNA that made up the material.

The table lists this clone with a few counts. Per the original methods: The authors estimated nucleated cell counts from reference gene primer amplification. TCRdb keeps only in-frame clones here, not all; method: immunoSEQ multiplex PCR. The DNA gave D and trimming, while V, J and clone size come from that table. The table records about 61,000 clones, 85% to 90% of them present only once. Sequencing used peripheral blood. The sequence derives from a woman between 50 and 59 years old with active or convalescent COVID-19.

The CDR3 here is CASSIRGGYEQYF. CDR3 DNA: TGTGCCAGTAGTATCCGTGGGGGGTACGAGCAGTACTTC. The chain joins TRBV19 to TRBJ2-7; D is possibly TRBD2 (6 bases). The germline CDR1 and CDR2 sequences are LNHDA and SQIVND (reference sequence). V lost 3 bases and J 4 bases, leaving 10 bases between the germline ends. The CDR3 spans 13 residues.